This T cell receptor beta chain stems from a study of T cell changes during pregnancy in multiple sclerosis. Measured with immunoSEQ multiplex PCR; TCRdb has only the in-frame clones, and not every one. The table lists tens of thousands of clones, more than 90% of them singletons, with approximately 2.4% in the top ten. Losses at the gene ends were 5 bases for V and 0 bases for J; bases not matched to a gene: 1. Germline lookup yields CDR1 SGHVS and CDR2 FQNEAQ. The CDR3 spans 13 residues. The receptor comes from a female donor with multiple sclerosis, enrolled in a pregnancy study. Source: peripheral blood, taken in the first trimester of pregnancy. The V and J genes are TRBV7-8 and TRBJ2-7; TRBD1 matches 7 bases. CDR3 DNA: TGTGCCAGCAGCCGGGACAGCTCCTACGAGCAGTACTTC. It encodes CASSRDSSYEQYF.